These T cell receptor beta chains were read from a single sample in a study of blood T cell repertoires in COVID-19. Sequenced by immunoSEQ multiplex PCR; TCRdb stores in-frame clones only, minus some. Among approximately 170,000 clones listed, over 75% were seen once. Sequencing used peripheral blood. These receptors were obtained from a man aged 60-69 years with active or convalescent COVID-19. Both conserved end residues are part of each CDR3. A D gene is named only where the DNA matches it firmly. The listing skips clone size in some rows; elsewhere it reads once, few, many or a size class.

abundance: NA; j_gene: TRBJ2-5; v_gene: TRBV25-1; d_gene: TRBD1; CDR3nt: TGTGCCAGCAGTGGACAGGGTTTGGGGACCCAGTACTTC; CDR3aa: CASSGQGLGTQYF
abundance: NA; j_gene: TRBJ1-6; v_gene: TRBV3-1/TRBV3-2; d_gene: NA; CDR3nt: TGTGCCAGCAGCTCCTACGGGACATCCGTTAATTCACCCCTCCACTTT; CDR3aa: CASSSYGTSVNSPLHF
abundance: NA; j_gene: TRBJ2-5; v_gene: TRBV7-2; d_gene: TRBD1; CDR3nt: TGTGCCAGCAGCCCAGGGGGAGTTGGAGAGACCCAGTACTTC; CDR3aa: CASSPGGVGETQYF
abundance: NA; j_gene: TRBJ2-3; v_gene: TRBV18; d_gene: TRBD1; CDR3nt: TGTGCCAGCTCAGTCCGGGACAGCCGCACAGATACGCAGTATTTT; CDR3aa: CASSVRDSRTDTQYF
abundance: NA; j_gene: TRBJ2-1; v_gene: TRBV3-1/TRBV3-2; d_gene: NA; CDR3nt: TGTGCCAGCAGCCAAGAAGGACTAAGCTCCTACAATGAGCAGTTCTTC; CDR3aa: CASSQEGLSSYNEQFF
abundance: NA; j_gene: TRBJ1-6; v_gene: TRBV19; d_gene: NA; CDR3nt: TGTGCCAGTAGTATAGCCAGGGATAATTCACCCCTCCACTTT; CDR3aa: CASSIARDNSPLHF
abundance: NA; j_gene: TRBJ2-7; v_gene: TRBV5-1; d_gene: TRBD1; CDR3nt: TGCGCCAGCAGTTTAGGGCAGGGGGCTTCCTACGAGCAGTACTTC; CDR3aa: CASSLGQGASYEQYF
abundance: NA; j_gene: TRBJ2-7; v_gene: TRBV5-4; d_gene: NA; CDR3nt: TGTGCCAGCAGCTTGGAGGGCGCGGGGACGGGCTACGAGCAGTACTTC; CDR3aa: CASSLEGAGTGYEQYF
abundance: NA; j_gene: TRBJ1-4; v_gene: TRBV5-6; d_gene: TRBD1; CDR3nt: TGTGCCAGCAGCTACGGGACAGGGGATGAAAAACTGTTTTTT; CDR3aa: CASSYGTGDEKLFF
abundance: few; j_gene: TRBJ1-2; v_gene: TRBV18; d_gene: NA; CDR3nt: TGTGCCAGCTCAGCGGGGGAGTATGGCTACACCTTC; CDR3aa: CASSAGEYGYTF
abundance: NA; j_gene: TRBJ2-5; v_gene: TRBV5-4; d_gene: TRBD2; CDR3nt: TGTGCCAGCAGACTAGCGGGAGCCCAAGAGACCCAGTACTTC; CDR3aa: CASRLAGAQETQYF
abundance: NA; j_gene: TRBJ2-6; v_gene: TRBV19; d_gene: NA; CDR3nt: TGTGCCAGTAGTTACTACAGGGTCTCTGGGGCCAACGTCCTGACTTTC; CDR3aa: CASSYYRVSGANVLTF
abundance: NA; j_gene: TRBJ1-6; v_gene: TRBV27; d_gene: TRBD1; CDR3nt: TGTGCCAGCGGCGGGACAGATAATTCACCCCTCCACTTT; CDR3aa: CASGGTDNSPLHF
abundance: NA; j_gene: TRBJ2-7; v_gene: TRBV19; d_gene: TRBD2; CDR3nt: TGTGCCAGTAGGAAGACTAGCCAGGACGAGCAGTACTTC; CDR3aa: CASRKTSQDEQYF
abundance: NA; j_gene: TRBJ1-6; v_gene: TRBV5-1; d_gene: TRBD1; CDR3nt: TGCGCCAGCACACCGGTGGGACAGGGCAATTCACCCCTCCACTTT; CDR3aa: CASTPVGQGNSPLHF
abundance: NA; j_gene: TRBJ1-6; v_gene: TRBV18; d_gene: NA; CDR3nt: TGTGCCAGCTCACCGGGCAGGGTGAAGAGCTATAATTCACCCCTCCACTTT; CDR3aa: CASSPGRVKSYNSPLHF
abundance: NA; j_gene: TRBJ1-4; v_gene: TRBV7-9; d_gene: NA; CDR3nt: TGTGCCAGCAGCCGACTGGTGGCCGCAACTAATGAAAAACTGTTTTTT; CDR3aa: CASSRLVAATNEKLFF
abundance: NA; j_gene: TRBJ1-5; v_gene: TRBV6-5; d_gene: NA; CDR3nt: TGTGCCAGCAGTTACTCGGGTGCGGGGCATCAGCCCCAGCATTTT; CDR3aa: CASSYSGAGHQPQHF
abundance: NA; j_gene: TRBJ2-1; v_gene: TRBV19; d_gene: NA; CDR3nt: TGTGCCAGCTCCCCGGGGATCTACAATGAGCAGTTCTTC; CDR3aa: CASSPGIYNEQFF
abundance: NA; j_gene: TRBJ1-2; v_gene: TRBV2; d_gene: TRBD1; CDR3nt: TGTGCCAGCAGACTAACGGGACAGGGGGCAGGTGGCTACACCTTC; CDR3aa: CASRLTGQGAGGYTF
abundance: NA; j_gene: TRBJ2-7; v_gene: TRBV28; d_gene: TRBD2; CDR3nt: TGTGCCAGCAGGGACGGGAGTCTAGCGGGAGACTACGAGCAGTACTTC; CDR3aa: CASRDGSLAGDYEQYF
abundance: NA; j_gene: TRBJ1-6; v_gene: TRBV10-1; d_gene: TRBD1; CDR3nt: TGCGCCAGCAGTGCGGGACAGGAACTTCTCCTCCACTTT; CDR3aa: CASSAGQELLLHF
abundance: NA; j_gene: TRBJ2-3; v_gene: TRBV21-1; d_gene: NA; CDR3nt: TGTGCCAGCAGCAAAGAGGAGCAGGGGGGAGATACGCAGTATTTT; CDR3aa: CASSKEEQGGDTQYF
abundance: once; j_gene: TRBJ2-3; v_gene: TRBV3-1/TRBV3-2; d_gene: TRBD2; CDR3nt: TGTGCCAGCAGTTGGGGACTAGCGGGGGCTCGCACAGATACGCAGTATTTT; CDR3aa: CASSWGLAGARTDTQYF
abundance: NA; j_gene: TRBJ2-5; v_gene: TRBV12-3/TRBV12-4; d_gene: TRBD2; CDR3nt: TGTGCCAGCAGAACCGGGACTAGAGAGACCCAGTACTTC; CDR3aa: CASRTGTRETQYF
abundance: NA; j_gene: TRBJ2-7; v_gene: TRBV2; d_gene: TRBD1; CDR3nt: TGTGCCAGCAGACAGGGGGTTACCTACGAGCAGTACTTC; CDR3aa: CASRQGVTYEQYF
abundance: NA; j_gene: TRBJ1-2; v_gene: TRBV11-2; d_gene: TRBD1; CDR3nt: TGTGCCAGCACCCTGGGGACAGGGGATATGCGCTACACCTTC; CDR3aa: CASTLGTGDMRYTF
abundance: NA; j_gene: TRBJ1-5; v_gene: TRBV19; d_gene: TRBD1; CDR3nt: TGTGCCAGTAGGGGGACAGGGGAGCATCAGCCCCAGCATTTT; CDR3aa: CASRGTGEHQPQHF
abundance: NA; j_gene: TRBJ2-7; v_gene: TRBV11-2; d_gene: NA; CDR3nt: TGTGCCAGCAGCCGGGACTTACCCTACGAGCAGTACTTC; CDR3aa: CASSRDLPYEQYF
abundance: NA; j_gene: TRBJ2-5; v_gene: TRBV3-1/TRBV3-2; d_gene: NA; CDR3nt: TGTGCCAGCAGCCAAGATGCGGCAGGGCGCGAGACCCAGTACTTC; CDR3aa: CASSQDAAGRETQYF
abundance: NA; j_gene: TRBJ2-3; v_gene: TRBV20-1; d_gene: TRBD2; CDR3nt: TGCAGTGCTAGTCGGCTAGCGGGAGGGCGGGATACGCAGTATTTT; CDR3aa: CSASRLAGGRDTQYF
abundance: NA; j_gene: TRBJ2-1; v_gene: TRBV5-1; d_gene: TRBD2; CDR3nt: TGCGCCAGCAGCCTCATAGCGGGGCTATACAATGAGCAGTTCTTC; CDR3aa: CASSLIAGLYNEQFF
abundance: few; j_gene: TRBJ2-3; v_gene: TRBV6-4; d_gene: TRBD2; CDR3nt: TGTGCCAGCAGTGACTCGGCTGCGGGAGGGCCCGATACGCAGTATTTT; CDR3aa: CASSDSAAGGPDTQYF
abundance: NA; j_gene: TRBJ1-3; v_gene: TRBV19; d_gene: TRBD1; CDR3nt: TGTGCCAGTAGTGCCGCCAGGACAGGGATGGGAAACACCATATATTTT; CDR3aa: CASSAARTGMGNTIYF
abundance: NA; j_gene: TRBJ1-1; v_gene: TRBV27; d_gene: TRBD1; CDR3nt: TGTGCCAGCAGACGCCAGGGGGAGGTCACTGAAGCTTTCTTT; CDR3aa: CASRRQGEVTEAFF
abundance: NA; j_gene: TRBJ2-7; v_gene: TRBV9; d_gene: NA; CDR3nt: TGTACCAGCAGCGTAGGGGGACTGCCGACCTCCGAGCAGTACTTC; CDR3aa: CTSSVGGLPTSEQYF
abundance: NA; j_gene: TRBJ1-2; v_gene: TRBV27; d_gene: NA; CDR3nt: TGTGCCAGCAGTCGAGGTCGGATCTATGGCTACACCTTC; CDR3aa: CASSRGRIYGYTF
abundance: NA; j_gene: TRBJ1-2; v_gene: TRBV15; d_gene: NA; CDR3nt: TGTGCCACCAGCAGAGACACACAGGGAACCTATGGCTACACCTTC; CDR3aa: CATSRDTQGTYGYTF
abundance: NA; j_gene: TRBJ2-2; v_gene: TRBV18; d_gene: TRBD2; CDR3nt: TGTGCCAGCTCAAGAGCCGGGACTAGCGGGAGCGGCGGGGAGCTGTTTTTT; CDR3aa: CASSRAGTSGSGGELFF
abundance: NA; j_gene: TRBJ1-4; v_gene: TRBV6-5; d_gene: NA; CDR3nt: TGTGCCAGTAAATGGGGGCCAACTAATGAAAAACTGTTTTTT; CDR3aa: CASKWGPTNEKLFF
abundance: NA; j_gene: TRBJ2-7; v_gene: TRBV12-3/TRBV12-4; d_gene: NA; CDR3nt: TGTGCCAGTCGGCTGGGGCTTGTGCAGTACTTC; CDR3aa: CASRLGLVQYF
abundance: NA; j_gene: TRBJ1-3; v_gene: TRBV28; d_gene: TRBD1; CDR3nt: TGTGCCAGCAGGAAACGTTGGACAGGAAACTCTGGAAACACCATATATTTT; CDR3aa: CASRKRWTGNSGNTIYF
abundance: NA; j_gene: TRBJ1-2; v_gene: TRBV28; d_gene: NA; CDR3nt: TGTGCCAGCAGTCCGGGGGACCTAGGGACCTTTGGCTACACCTTC; CDR3aa: CASSPGDLGTFGYTF
abundance: NA; j_gene: TRBJ2-1; v_gene: TRBV21-1; d_gene: NA; CDR3nt: TGTGCCAGCAGCAAAGGCAGGGGGGATAATGAGCAGTTCTTC; CDR3aa: CASSKGRGDNEQFF
abundance: NA; j_gene: TRBJ1-3; v_gene: TRBV13; d_gene: TRBD1; CDR3nt: TGTGCCAGCAGCTTAGGCGGGACAGGGAACGGAAACACCATATATTTT; CDR3aa: CASSLGGTGNGNTIYF
abundance: NA; j_gene: TRBJ1-1; v_gene: TRBV3-1/TRBV3-2; d_gene: NA; CDR3nt: TGTGCCAGCAGCCAAGTCCCGGTGAGAGACATAGGCGCTTTCTTT; CDR3aa: CASSQVPVRDIGAFF
abundance: NA; j_gene: TRBJ2-1; v_gene: TRBV24-1; d_gene: TRBD2; CDR3nt: TGTGCCACCAGTGATGTGTCTAGCGGGGGGCTTTACAATGAGCAGTTCTTC; CDR3aa: CATSDVSSGGLYNEQFF